This T cell receptor beta chain was captured by sequencing in a study of T cell responses to AZD1222 COVID-19 vaccine. Study details: Whether given at about 4 or about 12 weeks, second doses were pooled.

Clones were read by immunoSEQ multiplex PCR, and TCRdb kept only the in-frame ones, dropping some. The table includes roughly 100,000 clones, roughly nine tenths detected once. Sequences were derived from peripheral blood, sampled on day 0 of AZD1222 vaccination. The source is an adult in good health.

The CDR3: CASSGSGGNEQFF. CDR3 DNA sequence: TGTGCCAGCAGCGGAAGTGGTGGGAATGAGCAGTTCTTC. This rearrangement joins TRBV9 to TRBJ2-1; no clear D gene. The CDR3 extends over 13 amino acids. V dropped 3 bases and J dropped 7 bases, with 11 bases sitting between them. Germline V gives CDR1 SGDLS, CDR2 YYNGEE. The full variable domain, its missing parts supplied by reference TRBV9 and TRBJ2-1, is DSGVTQTPKHLITATGQRVTLRCSPRSGDLSVYWYQQSLDQGLQFLIQYYNGEERAKGNILERFSAQQFPDLHSELNLSSLELGDSALYFCASSGSGGNEQFFGPGTRLTVL.